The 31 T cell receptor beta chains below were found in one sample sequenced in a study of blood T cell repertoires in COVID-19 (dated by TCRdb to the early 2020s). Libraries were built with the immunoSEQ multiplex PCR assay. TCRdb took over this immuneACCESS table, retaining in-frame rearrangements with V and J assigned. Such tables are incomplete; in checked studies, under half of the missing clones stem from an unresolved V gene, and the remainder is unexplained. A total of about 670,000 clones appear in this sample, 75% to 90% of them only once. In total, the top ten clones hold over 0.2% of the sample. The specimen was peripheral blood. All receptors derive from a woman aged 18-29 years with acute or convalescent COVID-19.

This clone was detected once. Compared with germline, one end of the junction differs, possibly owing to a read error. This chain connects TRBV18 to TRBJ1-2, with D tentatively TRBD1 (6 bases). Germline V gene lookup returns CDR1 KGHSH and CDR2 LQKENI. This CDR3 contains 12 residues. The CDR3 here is CASSPGGGDTLF. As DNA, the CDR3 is TGTGCCAGCTCACCAGGTGGGGGGGACACCCTCTTC.

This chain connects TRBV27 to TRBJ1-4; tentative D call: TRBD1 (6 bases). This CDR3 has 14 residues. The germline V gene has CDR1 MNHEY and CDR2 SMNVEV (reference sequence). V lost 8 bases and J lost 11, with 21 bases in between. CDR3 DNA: TGTGCCAGCTGGACCAAACTCCCAGGGGACAAACTGTTTTTT. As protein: CASWTKLPGDKLFF. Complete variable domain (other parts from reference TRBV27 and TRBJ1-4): EAQVTQNPRYLITVTGKKLTVTCSQNMNHEYMSWYRQDPGLGLRQIYYSMNVEVTDKGDVPEGYKVSRKEKRNFPLILESPSPNQTSLYFCASWTKLPGDKLFFGSGTQLSVL.

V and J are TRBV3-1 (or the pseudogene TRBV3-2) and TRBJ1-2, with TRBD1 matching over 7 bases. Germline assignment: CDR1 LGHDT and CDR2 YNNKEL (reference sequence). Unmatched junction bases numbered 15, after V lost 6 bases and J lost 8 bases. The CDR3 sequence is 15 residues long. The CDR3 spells CASRRSDRVTLGYTF. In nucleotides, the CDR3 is TGTGCCAGCAGAAGGTCAGACAGGGTCACCCTAGGCTACACCTTC.

CDR3 protein: CATSDRTGGPWQPQHF. The CDR3 coding sequence is TGTGCCACCAGTGATCGAACAGGGGGTCCCTGGCAGCCCCAGCATTTT. This sequence joins TRBV24-1 and TRBJ1-5; 8 bases map to TRBD1. This CDR3 has 16 amino acids. Germline CDR1 KGHDR, CDR2 SFDVKD. V lost 3 bases and J lost 7; bases outside the gene matches: 10.

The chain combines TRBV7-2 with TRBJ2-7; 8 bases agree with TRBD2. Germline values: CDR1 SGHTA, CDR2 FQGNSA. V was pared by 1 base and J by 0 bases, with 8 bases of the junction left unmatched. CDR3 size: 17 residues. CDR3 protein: CASSLVGGDSVSYEQYF. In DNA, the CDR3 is TGTGCCAGCAGCTTAGTCGGGGGGGACTCCGTCTCCTACGAGCAGTACTTC.

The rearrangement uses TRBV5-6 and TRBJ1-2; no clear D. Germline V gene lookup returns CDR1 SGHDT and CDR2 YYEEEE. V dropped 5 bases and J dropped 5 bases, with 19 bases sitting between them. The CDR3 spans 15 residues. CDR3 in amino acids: CASRRTAAGLYGYTF. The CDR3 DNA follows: TGTGCCAGCAGACGAACCGCGGCAGGACTATATGGCTACACCTTC. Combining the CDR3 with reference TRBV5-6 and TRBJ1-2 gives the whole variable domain DAGVTQSPTHLIKTRGQQVTLRCSPKSGHDTVSWYQQALGQGPQFIFQYYEEEERQRGNFPDRFSGHQFPNYSSELNVNALLLGDSALYLCASRRTAAGLYGYTFGSGTRLTVV.

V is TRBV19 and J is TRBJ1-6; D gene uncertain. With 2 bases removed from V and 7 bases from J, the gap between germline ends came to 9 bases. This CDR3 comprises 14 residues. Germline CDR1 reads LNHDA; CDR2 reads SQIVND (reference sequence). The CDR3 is CASSINVRNSPLHF. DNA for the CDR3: TGTGCCAGTAGTATAAACGTCAGAAATTCACCCCTCCACTTT.

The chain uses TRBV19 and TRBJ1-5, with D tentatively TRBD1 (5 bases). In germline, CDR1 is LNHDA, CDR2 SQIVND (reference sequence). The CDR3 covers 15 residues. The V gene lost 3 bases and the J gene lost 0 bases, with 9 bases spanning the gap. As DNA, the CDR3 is TGTGCCAGTAGTATTAACAGGTATAGCAATCAGCCCCAGCATTTT. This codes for CASSINRYSNQPQHF.

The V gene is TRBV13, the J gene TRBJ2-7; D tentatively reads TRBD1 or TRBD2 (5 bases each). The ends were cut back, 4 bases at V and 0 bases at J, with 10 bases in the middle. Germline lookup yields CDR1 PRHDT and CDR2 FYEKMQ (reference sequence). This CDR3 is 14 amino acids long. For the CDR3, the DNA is TGTGCCAGCAGCTCAGGGAGAAGCTCCTACGAGCAGTACTTC. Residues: CASSSGRSSYEQYF.

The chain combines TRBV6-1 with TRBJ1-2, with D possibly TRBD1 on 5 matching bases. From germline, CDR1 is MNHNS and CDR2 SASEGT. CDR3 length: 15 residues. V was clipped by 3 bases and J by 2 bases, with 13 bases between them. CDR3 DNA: TGTGCCAGCAGTGAGGGGCAGGGTGCCAACTATGGCTACACCTTC. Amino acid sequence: CASSEGQGANYGYTF.

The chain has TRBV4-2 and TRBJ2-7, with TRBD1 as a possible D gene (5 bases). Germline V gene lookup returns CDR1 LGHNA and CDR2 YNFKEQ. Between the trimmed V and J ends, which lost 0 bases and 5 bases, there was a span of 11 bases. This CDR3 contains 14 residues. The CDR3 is CASSQDPAGNEQYF. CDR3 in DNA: TGTGCCAGCAGCCAAGATCCCGCAGGGAACGAGCAGTACTTC.

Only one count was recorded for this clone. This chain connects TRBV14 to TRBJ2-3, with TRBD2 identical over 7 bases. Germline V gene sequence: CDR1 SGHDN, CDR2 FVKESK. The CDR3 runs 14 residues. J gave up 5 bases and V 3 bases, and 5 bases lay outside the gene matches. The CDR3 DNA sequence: TGTGCCAGCAGCCACGTGTCGGGGGGAGATACGCAGTATTTT. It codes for CASSHVSGGDTQYF.

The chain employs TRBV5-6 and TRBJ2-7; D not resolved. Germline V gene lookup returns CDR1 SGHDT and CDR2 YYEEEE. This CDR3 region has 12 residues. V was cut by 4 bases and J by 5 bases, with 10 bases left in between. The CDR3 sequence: CASSRDFHEQYF. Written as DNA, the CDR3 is TGTGCCAGCAGCCGAGACTTCCACGAGCAGTACTTC.

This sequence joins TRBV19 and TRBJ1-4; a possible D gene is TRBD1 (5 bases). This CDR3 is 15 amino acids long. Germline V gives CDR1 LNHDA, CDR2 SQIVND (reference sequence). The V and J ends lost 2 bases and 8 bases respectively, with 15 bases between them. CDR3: CASSISPRVGEKLFF. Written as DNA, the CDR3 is TGTGCCAGTAGTATATCCCCCAGGGTTGGCGAAAAACTGTTTTTT. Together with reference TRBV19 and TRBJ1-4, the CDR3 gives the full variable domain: DGGITQSPKYLFRKEGQNVTLSCEQNLNHDAMYWYRQDPGQGLRLIYYSQIVNDFQKGDIAEGYSVSREKKESFPLTVTSAQKNPTAFYLCASSISPRVGEKLFFGSGTQLSVL.

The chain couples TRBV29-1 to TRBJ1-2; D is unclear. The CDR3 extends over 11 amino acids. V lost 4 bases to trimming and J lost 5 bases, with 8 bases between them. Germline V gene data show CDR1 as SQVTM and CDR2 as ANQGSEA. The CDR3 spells CSVATAYGYTF. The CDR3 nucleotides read TGCAGCGTTGCTACCGCGTATGGCTACACCTTC.

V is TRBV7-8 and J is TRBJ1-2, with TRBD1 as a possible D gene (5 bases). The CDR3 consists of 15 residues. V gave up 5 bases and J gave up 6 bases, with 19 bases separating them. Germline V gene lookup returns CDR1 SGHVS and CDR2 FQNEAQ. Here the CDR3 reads CASSIRVPRSDGYTF. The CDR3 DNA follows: TGTGCCAGCAGCATCAGGGTACCCCGCTCTGATGGCTACACCTTC.

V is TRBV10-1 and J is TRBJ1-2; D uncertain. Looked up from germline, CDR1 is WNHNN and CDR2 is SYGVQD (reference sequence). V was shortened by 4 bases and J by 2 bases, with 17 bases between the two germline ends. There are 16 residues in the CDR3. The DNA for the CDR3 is TGCGCCAGCAGTGTGTCAGGAGTCATCAAAAACTATGGCTACACCTTC. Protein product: CASSVSGVIKNYGYTF.

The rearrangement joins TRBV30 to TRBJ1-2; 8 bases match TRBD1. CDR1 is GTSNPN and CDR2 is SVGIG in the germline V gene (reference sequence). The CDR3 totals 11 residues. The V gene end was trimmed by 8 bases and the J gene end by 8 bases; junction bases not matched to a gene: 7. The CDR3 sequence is CAGDRGLGYTF. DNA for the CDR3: TGTGCCGGAGACAGGGGTTTAGGCTACACCTTC.

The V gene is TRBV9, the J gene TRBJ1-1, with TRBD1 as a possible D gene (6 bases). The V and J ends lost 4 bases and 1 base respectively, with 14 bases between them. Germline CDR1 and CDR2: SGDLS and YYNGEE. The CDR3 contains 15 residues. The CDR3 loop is CASSPRTAPNTEAFF. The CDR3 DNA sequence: TGTGCCAGCAGCCCCCGGACAGCCCCGAACACTGAAGCTTTCTTT.

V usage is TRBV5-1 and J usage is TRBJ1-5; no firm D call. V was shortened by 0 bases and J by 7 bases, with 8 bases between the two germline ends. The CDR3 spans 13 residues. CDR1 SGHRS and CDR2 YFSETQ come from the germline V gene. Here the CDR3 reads CASSLDGPQPQHF. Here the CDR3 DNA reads TGCGCCAGCAGCTTGGATGGCCCACAGCCCCAGCATTTT.

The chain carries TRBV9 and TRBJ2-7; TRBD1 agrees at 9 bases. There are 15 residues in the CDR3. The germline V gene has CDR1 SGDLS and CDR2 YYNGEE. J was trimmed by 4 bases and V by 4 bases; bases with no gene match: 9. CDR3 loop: CASSSPRTGEYEQYF. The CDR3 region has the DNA TGTGCCAGCAGCTCCCCCCGGACAGGGGAATACGAGCAGTACTTC.

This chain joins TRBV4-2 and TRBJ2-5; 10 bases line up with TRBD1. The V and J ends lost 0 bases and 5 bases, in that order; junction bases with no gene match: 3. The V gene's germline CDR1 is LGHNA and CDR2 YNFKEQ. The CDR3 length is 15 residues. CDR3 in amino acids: CASSQETGGEETQYF. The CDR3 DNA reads TGTGCCAGCAGCCAAGAGACAGGGGGCGAGGAGACCCAGTACTTC.

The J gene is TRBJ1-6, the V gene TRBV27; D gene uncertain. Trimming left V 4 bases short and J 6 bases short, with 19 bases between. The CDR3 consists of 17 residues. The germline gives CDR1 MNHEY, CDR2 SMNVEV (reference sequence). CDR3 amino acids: CASSSARRKKFNSPLHF. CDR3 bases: TGTGCCAGCAGTTCAGCCAGGAGGAAAAAATTTAATTCACCCCTCCACTTT.

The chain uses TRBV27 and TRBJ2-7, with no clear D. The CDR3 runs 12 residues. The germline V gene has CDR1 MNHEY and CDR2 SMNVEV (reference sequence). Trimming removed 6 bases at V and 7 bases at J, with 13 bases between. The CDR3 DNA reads TGTGCCAGCAGCCGTGGCGGTTTTGAGCAGTACTTC. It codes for CASSRGGFEQYF.

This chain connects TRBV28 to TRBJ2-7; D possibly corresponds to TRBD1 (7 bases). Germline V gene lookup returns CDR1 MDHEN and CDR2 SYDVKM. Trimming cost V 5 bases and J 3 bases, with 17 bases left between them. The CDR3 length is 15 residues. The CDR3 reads CASSPGDSAFYEQYF. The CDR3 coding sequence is TGTGCCAGCAGTCCGGGGGACAGTGCATTCTACGAGCAGTACTTC.

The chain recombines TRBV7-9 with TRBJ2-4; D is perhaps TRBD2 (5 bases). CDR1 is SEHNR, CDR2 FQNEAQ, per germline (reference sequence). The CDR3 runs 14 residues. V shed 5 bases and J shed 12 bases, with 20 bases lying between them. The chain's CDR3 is CASSPTGWRTTQYF. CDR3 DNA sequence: TGTGCCAGCAGCCCAACGGGGTGGAGGACGACTCAGTACTTC.

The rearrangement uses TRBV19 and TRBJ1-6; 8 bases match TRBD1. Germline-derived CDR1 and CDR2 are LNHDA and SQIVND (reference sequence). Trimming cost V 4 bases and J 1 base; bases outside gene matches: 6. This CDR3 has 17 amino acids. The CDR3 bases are TGTGCCAGTAGTAAAGGACAGGGCACGTCCTATAATTCACCCCTCCACTTT. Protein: CASSKGQGTSYNSPLHF.

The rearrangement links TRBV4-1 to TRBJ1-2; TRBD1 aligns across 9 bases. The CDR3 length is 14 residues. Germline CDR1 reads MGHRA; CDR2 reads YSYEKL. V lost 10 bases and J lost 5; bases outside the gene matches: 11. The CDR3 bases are TGCGCCACCGGAGACCGACAGGGGGTGTATGGCTACACCTTC. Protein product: CATGDRQGVYGYTF.

The DNA of the CDR3 is TGTGCCAGCTCACCACCACGGGACTTTGGGGCTGAAGCTTTCTTT. This sequence encodes CASSPPRDFGAEAFF. The chain carries TRBV18 and TRBJ1-1, with D possibly TRBD1 on 5 matching bases. Germline V CDR1 and CDR2: KGHSH, LQKENI. V shed 0 bases and J shed 6 bases, with 14 bases lying between them. The CDR3 totals 15 residues.

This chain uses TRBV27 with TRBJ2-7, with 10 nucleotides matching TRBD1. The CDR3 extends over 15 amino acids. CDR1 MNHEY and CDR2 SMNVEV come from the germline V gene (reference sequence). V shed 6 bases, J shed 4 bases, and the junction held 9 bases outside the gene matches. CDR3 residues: CASRPGQGVFYEQYF. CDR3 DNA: TGTGCCAGCAGGCCTGGACAGGGGGTATTTTACGAGCAGTACTTC.

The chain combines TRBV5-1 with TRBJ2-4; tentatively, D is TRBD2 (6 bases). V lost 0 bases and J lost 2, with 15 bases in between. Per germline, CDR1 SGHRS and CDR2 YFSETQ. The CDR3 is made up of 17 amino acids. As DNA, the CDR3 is TGCGCCAGCAGCTTGGGCGGCGGGGTACCTACCAAAAACATTCAGTACTTC. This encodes CASSLGGGVPTKNIQYF.